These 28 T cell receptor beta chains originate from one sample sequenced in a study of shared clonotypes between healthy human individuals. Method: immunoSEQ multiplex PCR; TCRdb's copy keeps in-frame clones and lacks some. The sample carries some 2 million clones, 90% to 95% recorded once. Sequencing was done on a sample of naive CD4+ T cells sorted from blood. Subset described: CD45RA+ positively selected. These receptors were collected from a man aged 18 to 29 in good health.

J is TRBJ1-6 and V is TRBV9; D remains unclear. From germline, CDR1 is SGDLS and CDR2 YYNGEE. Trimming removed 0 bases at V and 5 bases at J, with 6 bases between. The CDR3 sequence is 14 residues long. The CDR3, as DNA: TGTGCCAGCAGCGTAGTCGAGAATAATTCACCCCTCCACTTT. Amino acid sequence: CASSVVENNSPLHF. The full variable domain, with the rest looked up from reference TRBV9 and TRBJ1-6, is DSGVTQTPKHLITATGQRVTLRCSPRSGDLSVYWYQQSLDQGLQFLIQYYNGEERAKGNILERFSAQQFPDLHSELNLSSLELGDSALYFCASSVVENNSPLHFGNGTRLTVT.

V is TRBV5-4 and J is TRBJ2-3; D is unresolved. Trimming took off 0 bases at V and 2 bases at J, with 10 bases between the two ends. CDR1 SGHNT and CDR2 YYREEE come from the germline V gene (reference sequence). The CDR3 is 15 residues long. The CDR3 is CASSLDLRNTDTQYF. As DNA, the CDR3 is TGTGCCAGCAGCTTGGACTTGCGTAACACAGATACGCAGTATTTT.

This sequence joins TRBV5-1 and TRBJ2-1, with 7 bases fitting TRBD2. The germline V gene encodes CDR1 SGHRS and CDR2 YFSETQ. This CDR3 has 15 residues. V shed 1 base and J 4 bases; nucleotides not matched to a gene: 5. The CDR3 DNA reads TGCGCCAGCAGCTTGAATGCGGGGGTTTACAATGAGCAGTTCTTC. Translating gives CASSLNAGVYNEQFF. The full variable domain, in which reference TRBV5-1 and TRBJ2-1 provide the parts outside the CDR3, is KAGVTQTPRYLIKTRGQQVTLSCSPISGHRSVSWYQQTPGQGLQFLFEYFSETQRNKGNFPGRFSGRQFSNSRSEMNVSTLELGDSALYLCASSLNAGVYNEQFFGPGTRLTVL.

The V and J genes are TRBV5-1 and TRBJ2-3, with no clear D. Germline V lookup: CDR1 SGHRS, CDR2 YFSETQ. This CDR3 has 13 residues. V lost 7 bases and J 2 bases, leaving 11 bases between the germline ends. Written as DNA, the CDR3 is TGCGCCAGCCATGACTCAGTCACAGATACGCAGTATTTT. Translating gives CASHDSVTDTQYF.

CDR3 region: CASSTRVGTGIDEQYF. CDR3 coding DNA: TGTGCCAGCAGCACTCGGGTGGGGACAGGGATCGACGAGCAGTACTTC. The chain uses TRBV7-2 and TRBJ2-7, with 9 positions matching TRBD1. From germline, CDR1 is SGHTA and CDR2 FQGNSA. This CDR3 is built from 16 residues. Germline trimming cut 5 bases from V and 5 bases from J; bases unmatched to any gene: 13.

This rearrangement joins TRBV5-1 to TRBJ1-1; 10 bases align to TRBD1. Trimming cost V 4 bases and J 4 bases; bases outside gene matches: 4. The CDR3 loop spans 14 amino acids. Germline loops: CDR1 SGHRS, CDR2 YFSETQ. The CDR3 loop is CASSPDRGVTEAFF. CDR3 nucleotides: TGCGCCAGCAGCCCGGACAGGGGGGTCACTGAAGCTTTCTTT.

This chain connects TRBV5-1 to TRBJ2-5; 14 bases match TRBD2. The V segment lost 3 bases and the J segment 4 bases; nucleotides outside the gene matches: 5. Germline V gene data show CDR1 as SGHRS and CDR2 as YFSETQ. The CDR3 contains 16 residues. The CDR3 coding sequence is TGCGCCAGCAGCTCAGGGACTAGCGGGAGAGGAGAGACCCAGTACTTC. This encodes CASSSGTSGRGETQYF.

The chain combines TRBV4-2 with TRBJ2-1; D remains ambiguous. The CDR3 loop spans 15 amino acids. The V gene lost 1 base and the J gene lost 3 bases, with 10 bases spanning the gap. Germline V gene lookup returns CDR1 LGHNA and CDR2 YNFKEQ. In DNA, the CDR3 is TGTGCCAGCAGCCAAGGGTCGTCCGGCTACAATGAGCAGTTCTTC. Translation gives CASSQGSSGYNEQFF.

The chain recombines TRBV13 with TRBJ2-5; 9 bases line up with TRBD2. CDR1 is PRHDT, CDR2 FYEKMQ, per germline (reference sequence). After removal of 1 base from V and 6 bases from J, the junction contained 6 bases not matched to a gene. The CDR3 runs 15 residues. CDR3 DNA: TGTGCCAGCAGCTTAGACGCGGGGGGGCTTCAGACCCAGTACTTC. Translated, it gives CASSLDAGGLQTQYF.

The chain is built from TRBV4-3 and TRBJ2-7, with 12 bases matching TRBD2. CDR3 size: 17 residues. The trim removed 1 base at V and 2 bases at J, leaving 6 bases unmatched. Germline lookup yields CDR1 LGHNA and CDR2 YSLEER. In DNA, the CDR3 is TGCGCCAGCAGCCAAGGGGACCTAGCGGGAGGGACCTACGAGCAGTACTTC. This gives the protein CASSQGDLAGGTYEQYF.

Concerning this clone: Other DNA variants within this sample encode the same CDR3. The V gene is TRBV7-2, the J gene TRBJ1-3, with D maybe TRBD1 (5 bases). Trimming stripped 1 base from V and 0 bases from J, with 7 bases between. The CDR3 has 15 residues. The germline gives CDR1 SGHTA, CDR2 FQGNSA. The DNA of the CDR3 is TGTGCCAGCAGCTTAGGGGGGGTCTCTGGAAACACCATATATTTT. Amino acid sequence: CASSLGGVSGNTIYF.

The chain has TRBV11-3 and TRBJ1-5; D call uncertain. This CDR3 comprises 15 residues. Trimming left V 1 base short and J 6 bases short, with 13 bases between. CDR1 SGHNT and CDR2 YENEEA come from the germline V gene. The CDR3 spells CASSLVCAVRQPQHF. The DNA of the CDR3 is TGTGCCAGCAGCTTAGTATGTGCGGTGCGTCAGCCCCAGCATTTT.

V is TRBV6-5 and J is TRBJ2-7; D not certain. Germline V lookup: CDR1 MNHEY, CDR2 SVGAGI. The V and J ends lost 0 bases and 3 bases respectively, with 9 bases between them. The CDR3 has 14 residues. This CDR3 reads CASSYSAEGYEQYF. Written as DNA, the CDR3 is TGTGCCAGCAGTTACTCGGCGGAAGGCTACGAGCAGTACTTC.

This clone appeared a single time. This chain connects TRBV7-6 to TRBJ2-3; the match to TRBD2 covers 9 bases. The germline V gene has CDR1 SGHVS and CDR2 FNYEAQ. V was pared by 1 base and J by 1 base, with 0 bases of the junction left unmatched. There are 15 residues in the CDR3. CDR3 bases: TGTGCCAGCAGCTTAGGACTAGCGGGCACAGATACGCAGTATTTT. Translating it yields CASSLGLAGTDTQYF.

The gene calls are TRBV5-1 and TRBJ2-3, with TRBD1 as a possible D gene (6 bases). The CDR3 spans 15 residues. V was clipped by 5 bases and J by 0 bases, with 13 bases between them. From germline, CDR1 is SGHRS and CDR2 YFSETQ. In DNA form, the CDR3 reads TGCGCCAGCAGGTCCCAGGGGCATAGCACAGATACGCAGTATTTT. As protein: CASRSQGHSTDTQYF.

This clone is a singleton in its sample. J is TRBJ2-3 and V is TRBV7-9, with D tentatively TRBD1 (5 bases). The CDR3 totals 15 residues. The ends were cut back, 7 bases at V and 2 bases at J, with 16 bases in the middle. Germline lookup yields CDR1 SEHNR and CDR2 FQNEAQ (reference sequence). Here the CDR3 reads CASISLQVITDTQYF. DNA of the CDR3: TGTGCCAGCATCTCCCTACAGGTGATCACAGATACGCAGTATTTT.

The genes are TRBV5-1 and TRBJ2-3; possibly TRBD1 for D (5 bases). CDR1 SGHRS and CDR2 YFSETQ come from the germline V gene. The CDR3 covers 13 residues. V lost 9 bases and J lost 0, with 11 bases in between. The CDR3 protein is CATKWGSTDTQYF. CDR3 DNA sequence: TGCGCCACCAAGTGGGGCAGCACAGATACGCAGTATTTT.

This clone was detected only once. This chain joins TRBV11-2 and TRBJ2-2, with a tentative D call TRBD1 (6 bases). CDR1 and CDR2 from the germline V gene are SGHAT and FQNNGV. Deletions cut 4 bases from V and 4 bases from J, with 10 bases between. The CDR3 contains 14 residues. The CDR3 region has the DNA TGTGCCAGCAGCTCAACAGGGTCCACCGGGGAGCTGTTTTTT. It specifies CASSSTGSTGELFF.

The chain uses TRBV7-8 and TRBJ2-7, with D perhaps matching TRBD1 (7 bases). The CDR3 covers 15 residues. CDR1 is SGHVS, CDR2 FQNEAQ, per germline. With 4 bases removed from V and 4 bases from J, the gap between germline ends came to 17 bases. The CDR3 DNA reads TGTGCCAGCAGCTCAGGGGGGACATCTTCATACGAGCAGTACTTC. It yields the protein CASSSGGTSSYEQYF.

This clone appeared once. CDR3 nucleotide sequence: TGCGCCAGCAGCCCGCGCGGGCGGGGAAATGAAAAACTGTTTTTT. Its protein is CASSPRGRGNEKLFF. V is TRBV4-3 and J is TRBJ1-4, with no clear D. The CDR3 has 15 residues. V shed 4 bases and J shed 5 bases, with 14 bases lying between them. Germline CDR1 is LGHNA and CDR2 is YSLEER.

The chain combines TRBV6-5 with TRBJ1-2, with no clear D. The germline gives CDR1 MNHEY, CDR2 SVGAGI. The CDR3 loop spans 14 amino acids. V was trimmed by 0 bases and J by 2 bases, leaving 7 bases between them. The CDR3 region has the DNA TGTGCCAGCAGTTACTCGGCAGTAAACTATGGCTACACCTTC. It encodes CASSYSAVNYGYTF.

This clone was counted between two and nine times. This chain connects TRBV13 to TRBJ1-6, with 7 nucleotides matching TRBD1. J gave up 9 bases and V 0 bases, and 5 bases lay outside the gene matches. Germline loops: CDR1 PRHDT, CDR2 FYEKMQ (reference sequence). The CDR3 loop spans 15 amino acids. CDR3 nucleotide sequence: TGTGCCAGCAGCTTAGGGACAGGGTCCCTTTCACCCCTCCACTTT. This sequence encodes CASSLGTGSLSPLHF.

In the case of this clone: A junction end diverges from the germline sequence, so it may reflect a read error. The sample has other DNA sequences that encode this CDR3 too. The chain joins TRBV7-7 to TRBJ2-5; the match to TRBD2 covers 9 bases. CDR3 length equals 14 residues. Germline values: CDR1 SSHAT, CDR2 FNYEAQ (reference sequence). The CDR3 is CASSPGLAGETQYF. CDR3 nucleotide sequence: TGTGCTAGCAGCCCGGGACTAGCTGGAGAGACCCAGTACTTC.

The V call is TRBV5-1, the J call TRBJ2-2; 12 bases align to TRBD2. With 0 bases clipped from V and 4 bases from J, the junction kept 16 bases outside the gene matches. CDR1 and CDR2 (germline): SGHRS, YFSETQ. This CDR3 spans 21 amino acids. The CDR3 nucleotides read TGCGCCAGCAGCTTGGCCACCCTAGCGGGAGGGGGCCCGGGGTCCACCGGGGAGCTGTTTTTT. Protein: CASSLATLAGGGPGSTGELFF.

CDR3 sequence reads: CASSHSGMGYEQYF. DNA of the CDR3: TGTGCCAGCTCACATAGCGGGATGGGGTACGAGCAGTACTTC. The V gene is TRBV18, the J gene TRBJ2-7; 8 bases match TRBD2. The CDR3 spans 14 residues. The V gene's germline CDR1 is KGHSH and CDR2 LQKENI. With V trimmed by 4 bases and J by 4 bases, 6 bases remained unmatched.

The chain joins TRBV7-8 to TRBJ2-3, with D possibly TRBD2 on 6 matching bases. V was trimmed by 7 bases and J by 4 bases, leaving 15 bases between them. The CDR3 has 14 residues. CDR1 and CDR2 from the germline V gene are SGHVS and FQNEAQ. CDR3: CASTKGGRPDTQYF. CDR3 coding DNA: TGTGCCAGCACCAAAGGAGGGCGCCCAGATACGCAGTATTTT.

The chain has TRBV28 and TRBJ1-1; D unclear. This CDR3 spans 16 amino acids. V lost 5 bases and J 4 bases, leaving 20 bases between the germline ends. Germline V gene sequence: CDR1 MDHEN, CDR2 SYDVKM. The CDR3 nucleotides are TGTGCCAGCAGTAGCCCCGGCGTGAGGTTTGGCACTGAAGCTTTCTTT. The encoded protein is CASSSPGVRFGTEAFF.

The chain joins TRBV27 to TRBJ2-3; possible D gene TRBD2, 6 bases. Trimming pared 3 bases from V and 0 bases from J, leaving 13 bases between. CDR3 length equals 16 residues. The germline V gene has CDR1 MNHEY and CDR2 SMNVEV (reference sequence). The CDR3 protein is CASSFGRFGSTDTQYF. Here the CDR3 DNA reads TGTGCCAGCAGTTTTGGGAGGTTCGGGAGCACAGATACGCAGTATTTT.